This TCR beta chain was profiled in a study of T-cell reconstitution after alpha-beta-depleted transplantation in children. This CDR3 is built from 13 residues. Deletions cut 3 bases from V and 8 bases from J, with 11 bases between. Points from the study as a whole: High day-60 TCRbeta diversity in some patients came from surviving recipient T cells and thymic progenitors. Several hundred expanded graft clones reportedly were the source of alpha-beta T cells about two months after transplant. The authors attributed T-cell counts and diversity one year after transplant mostly to newly produced T cells.

A TCRbeta library incorporating unique molecular identifiers was prepared. TCRdb re-derived calls from the PCR reads in MiXCR, one entry per CDR3 protein. The sample has over 400,000 distinct CDR3 sequences; around 46% are singletons. Note on this clonotype: Its antigen is not identified.

Specimen: PBMCs, collected before TCRalphabeta/CD19-depleted stem cell transplant. The receptor comes from a girl aged 2-10 years with aplastic anemia, due to receive a stem cell transplant. The chain couples TRBV12-3 or TRBV12-4 to TRBJ2-1; D is possibly TRBD2 (5 bases). CDR3 coding DNA: TGTGCCAGCAGTTTCCTCAGAGGGTATGAGCAGTTCTTC. It specifies CASSFLRGYEQFF.